This entry describes one T cell receptor beta chain. The germline V and J ends were trimmed by 0 bases and 0 bases, with 6 bases remaining between them. The CDR3 is 15 amino acids. The V gene's germline CDR1 is LNHDA and CDR2 SQIVND (reference sequence). This specimen comes from a study of T-cell reconstitution after alpha-beta-depleted transplantation in children. A library of TCRbeta sequences, prepared with unique molecular identifiers, was generated. TCRdb re-analysed the PCR reads in MiXCR, keeping a single row per CDR3 protein. This sample yields 450,000 to 600,000 distinct CDR3 sequences, of which about 17% are seen a single time; around 3.3% belongs to the top ten.

This receptor was obtained from a human donor who donated a stem cell graft to a child with acute lymphoblastic leukemia. The V call is TRBV19, the J call TRBJ2-1, with a weak D call TRBD2 (6 bases). The sample consisted of PBMCs from the stem cell graft donor, taken from the stem cell graft. CDR3 bases: TGTGCCAGTAGTATAGACGGGGGCTCCTACAATGAGCAGTTCTTC. Amino acid sequence: CASSIDGGSYNEQFF.